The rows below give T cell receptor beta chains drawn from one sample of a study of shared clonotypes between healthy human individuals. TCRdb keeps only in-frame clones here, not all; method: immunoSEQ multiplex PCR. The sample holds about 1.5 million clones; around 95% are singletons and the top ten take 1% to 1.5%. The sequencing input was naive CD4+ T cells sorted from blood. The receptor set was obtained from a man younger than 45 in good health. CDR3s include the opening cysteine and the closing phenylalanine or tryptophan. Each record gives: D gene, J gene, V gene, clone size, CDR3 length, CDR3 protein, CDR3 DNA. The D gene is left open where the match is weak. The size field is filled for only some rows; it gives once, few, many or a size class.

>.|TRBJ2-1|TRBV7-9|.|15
CASSGAHRDSNEQFF
TGTGCCAGCAGCGGAGCCCACCGGGACTCCAATGAGCAGTTCTTC
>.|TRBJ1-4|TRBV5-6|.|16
CASSPGPTDPNEKLFF
TGTGCCAGCAGCCCCGGACCCACCGACCCAAATGAAAAACTGTTTTTT
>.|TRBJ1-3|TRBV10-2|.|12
CASSDRGNTIYF
TGCGCCAGCAGTGACAGGGGAAACACCATATATTTT
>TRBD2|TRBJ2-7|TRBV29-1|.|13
CSVILAGAYEQYF
TGCAGCGTTATACTAGCGGGAGCCTACGAGCAGTACTTC
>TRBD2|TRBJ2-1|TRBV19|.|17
CASSTLVLAGAHNEQFF
TGTGCCAGTAGTACCCTCGTCCTAGCGGGAGCTCACAATGAGCAGTTCTTC
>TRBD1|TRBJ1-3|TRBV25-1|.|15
CAIQINRGDGNTIYF
TGTGCCATCCAGATCAACAGGGGCGATGGAAACACCATATATTTT
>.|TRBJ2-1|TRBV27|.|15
CASSAYGYGHNEQFF
TGTGCCAGCTCTGCCTACGGCTACGGCCACAATGAGCAGTTCTTC
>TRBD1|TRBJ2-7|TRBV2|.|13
CASRQGAGYEQYF
TGTGCCAGCCGACAGGGGGCGGGCTACGAGCAGTACTTC
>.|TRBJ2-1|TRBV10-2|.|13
CASLSGTSYGQFF
TGCGCCAGTTTAAGTGGGACATCCTATGGGCAGTTCTTC
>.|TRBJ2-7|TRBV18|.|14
CASSPPLRDGEQYF
TGTGCCAGCTCACCACCGCTACGGGACGGCGAGCAGTACTTC
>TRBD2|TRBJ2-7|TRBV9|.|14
CASSVSGSGYEQYF
TGTGCCAGCAGCGTAAGCGGGAGTGGCTACGAGCAGTACTTC
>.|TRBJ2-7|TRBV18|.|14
CASAIRDGNYEQYF
TGTGCCAGCGCTATCCGGGACGGTAACTACGAGCAGTACTTC
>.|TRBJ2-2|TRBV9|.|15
CASSVATGPDGELFF
TGTGCCAGCAGCGTAGCAACTGGGCCGGACGGGGAGCTGTTTTTT
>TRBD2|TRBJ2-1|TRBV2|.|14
CASSGAGVYNEQFF
TGTGCCAGCAGTGGAGCGGGAGTTTACAATGAGCAGTTCTTC
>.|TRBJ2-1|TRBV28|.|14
CASSQNGKSKEQFF
TGTGCCAGCAGTCAGAATGGGAAATCGAAAGAGCAGTTCTTC
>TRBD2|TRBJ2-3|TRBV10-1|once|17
CASSEYPSGRGTDTQYF
TGCGCCAGCAGTGAGTACCCTAGCGGGAGAGGCACAGATACGCAGTATTTT
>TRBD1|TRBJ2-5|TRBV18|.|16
CASSPTPKTGWETQYF
TGTGCCAGCTCACCAACCCCCAAGACAGGGTGGGAGACCCAGTACTTC
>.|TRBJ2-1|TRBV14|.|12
CASSQHYNEQFF
TGTGCCAGCAGCCAACACTACAATGAGCAGTTCTTC
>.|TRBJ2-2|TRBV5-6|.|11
CASSLTEELFF
TGTGCCAGCAGCTTGACAGAGGAGCTGTTTTTT
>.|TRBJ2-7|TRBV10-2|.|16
CASSESGLGVAYEQYF
TGCGCCAGCAGTGAATCCGGTTTGGGTGTTGCCTACGAGCAGTACTTC
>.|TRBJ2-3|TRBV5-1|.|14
CASSLDPGLDTQYF
TGCGCCAGCAGCTTGGATCCAGGGTTAGATACGCAGTATTTT
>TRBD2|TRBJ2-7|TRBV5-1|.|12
CATREGQGEQYF
TGCGCCACCCGGGAGGGGCAGGGCGAGCAGTACTTC
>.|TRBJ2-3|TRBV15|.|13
CATSRHREDTQYF
TGTGCCACCAGCAGGCACAGGGAAGATACGCAGTATTTT
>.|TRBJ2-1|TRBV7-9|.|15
CASSLGGLRYNEQFF
TGTGCCAGCAGCTTAGGAGGGCTCCGCTACAATGAGCAGTTCTTC
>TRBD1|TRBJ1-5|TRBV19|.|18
CASSNLGTGYYSNQPQHF
TGTGCCAGTAGTAATCTCGGGACAGGGTATTATAGCAATCAGCCCCAGCATTTT
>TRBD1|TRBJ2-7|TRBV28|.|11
CASSSTGTGVF
TGTGCCAGCAGTTCTACCGGGACAGGAGTGTTC
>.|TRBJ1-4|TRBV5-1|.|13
CASSLGTNEKLFF
TGCGCCAGCAGCCTCGGGACTAATGAAAAACTGTTTTTT
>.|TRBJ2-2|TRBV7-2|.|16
CASSSYGIPGTGELFF
TGTGCCAGCAGCTCATACGGCATTCCGGGCACCGGGGAGCTGTTTTTT
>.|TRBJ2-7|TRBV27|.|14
CASRRRDDYDEQYF
TGTGCCAGCAGGCGACGAGATGACTACGACGAGCAGTACTTC
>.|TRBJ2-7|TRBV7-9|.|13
CASSRTLFYEQYF
TGTGCCAGCAGTAGGACACTCTTCTACGAGCAGTACTTC
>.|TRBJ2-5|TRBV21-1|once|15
CASSKVRLKGETQYF
TGTGCCAGCAGCAAAGTCAGGTTAAAGGGGGAGACCCAGTACTTC
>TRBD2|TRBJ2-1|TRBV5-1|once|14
CASSLAGRYDEQFF
TGCGCCAGCAGCTTGGCCGGGAGGTATGATGAGCAGTTCTTC
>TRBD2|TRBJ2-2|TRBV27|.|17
CASSLFPSGANTGELFF
TGTGCCAGCAGTTTATTCCCTAGCGGGGCTAACACCGGGGAGCTGTTTTTT
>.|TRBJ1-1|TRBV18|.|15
CASSPPGRMNTEAFF
TGTGCCAGCTCACCACCTGGTCGGATGAACACTGAAGCTTTCTTT
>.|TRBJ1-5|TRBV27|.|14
CASSFRGMDQPQHF
TGTGCCAGCAGTTTTCGGGGCATGGACCAGCCCCAGCATTTT
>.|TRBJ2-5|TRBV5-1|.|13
CASSLSPIETQYF
TGCGCCAGCAGCTTGTCCCCGATCGAGACCCAGTACTTC
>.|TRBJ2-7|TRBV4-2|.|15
CASSQTQGDSYEQYF
TGTGCCAGCAGCCAAACCCAGGGAGATTCCTACGAGCAGTACTTC
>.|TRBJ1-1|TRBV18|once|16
CASSPMGPRQDTEAFF
TGTGCCAGCTCACCAATGGGCCCCCGACAGGACACTGAAGCTTTCTTT
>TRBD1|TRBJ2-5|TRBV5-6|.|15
CASSWGQFRLETQYF
TGTGCCAGCAGCTGGGGACAGTTTCGGCTAGAGACCCAGTACTTC
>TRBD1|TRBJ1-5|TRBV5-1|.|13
CASSLTGAQPQHF
TGCGCCAGCAGCTTGACAGGGGCCCAGCCCCAGCATTTT
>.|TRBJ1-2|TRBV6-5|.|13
CASSQTASYGYTF
TGTGCCAGCAGCCAGACAGCCAGCTATGGCTACACCTTC
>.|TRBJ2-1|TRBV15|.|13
CATSKRVYNEQFF
TGTGCCACCAGCAAGAGGGTCTACAATGAGCAGTTCTTC
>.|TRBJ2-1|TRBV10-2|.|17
CASTPSVNGPSYNEQFF
TGCGCCAGCACCCCATCGGTAAACGGTCCCTCCTACAATGAGCAGTTCTTC
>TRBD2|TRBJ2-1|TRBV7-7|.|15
CASSPTSGRRNEQFF
TGTGCTAGCAGCCCGACTAGCGGGAGGAGAAATGAGCAGTTCTTC
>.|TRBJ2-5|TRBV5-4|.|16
CASSSGEAGLRVAQYF
TGTGCCAGCAGCTCAGGCGAGGCGGGGCTACGGGTGGCCCAGTACTTC
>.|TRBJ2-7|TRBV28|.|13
CASSLIIAYEQYF
TGTGCCAGCAGTTTAATTATTGCCTACGAGCAGTACTTC
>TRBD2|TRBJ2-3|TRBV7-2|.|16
CASSLGSGSGTDTQYF
TGTGCCAGCAGCTTAGGTAGCGGGAGTGGCACAGATACGCAGTATTTT
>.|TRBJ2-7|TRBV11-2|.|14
CASSLAPGSYEQYF
TGTGCCAGCAGCTTAGCTCCAGGGTCCTACGAGCAGTACTTC
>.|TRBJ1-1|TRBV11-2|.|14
CASSLVGFPPEAFF
TGTGCCAGCAGCTTAGTGGGGTTTCCCCCTGAAGCTTTCTTT
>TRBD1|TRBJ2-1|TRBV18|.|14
CASADRVPYNEQFF
TGTGCCAGCGCAGACAGGGTCCCCTACAATGAGCAGTTCTTC
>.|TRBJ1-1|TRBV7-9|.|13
CASSLQGPTEAFF
TGTGCCAGCAGCTTACAGGGCCCCACTGAAGCTTTCTTT
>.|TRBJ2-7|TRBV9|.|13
CASSVATMGEQYF
TGTGCCAGCAGCGTAGCTACCATGGGCGAGCAGTACTTC
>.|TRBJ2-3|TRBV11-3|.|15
CASSLGRGPTDTQYF
TGTGCCAGCAGCTTAGGGCGAGGGCCCACAGATACGCAGTATTTT
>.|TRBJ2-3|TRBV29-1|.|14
CSVHGTRGTDTQYF
TGCAGCGTCCACGGGACCCGGGGCACAGATACGCAGTATTTT
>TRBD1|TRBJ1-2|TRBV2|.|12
CASDYRGFGYTF
TGTGCCAGTGATTACAGGGGTTTCGGCTACACCTTC
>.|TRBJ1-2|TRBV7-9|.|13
CASSGADSYGYTF
TGTGCCAGCAGTGGGGCTGATAGCTATGGCTACACCTTC